A single sample is the source of the 27 T cell receptor beta chains below, sequenced in a study of Graves' ophthalmopathy and Graves' hyperthyroidism. The authors amplified TCR beta CDR3 regions from RNA transcripts. HTBI-primed RT-PCR formed the first round, and a multiplex PCR formed the second. Using its own MiXCR run on the multiplex PCR reads, TCRdb lists one record per CDR3 protein. Of over a million distinct CDR3 sequences in the sample, about 35% were seen once. Sequencing input: peripheral blood or thyroid tissue (not recorded which). All receptors derive from an adult man with Graves' hyperthyroidism.

The genes are TRBV25-1 and TRBJ1-6; 7 bases line up with TRBD1. CDR1 is MGHDK, CDR2 SYGVNS, per germline. The ends lost 4 bases at V and 7 bases at J; junction bases unmatched: 16. There are 18 residues in the CDR3. Here the CDR3 DNA reads TGTGCCAGCAGTGCCGATCTAACATGGACAGGAGAAAATTCACCCCTCCACTTT. It encodes CASSADLTWTGENSPLHF.

As concerns this clonotype: This could be a read error, since a much larger clone is one nucleotide away. The chain is built from TRBV4-3 and TRBJ2-6; perhaps TRBD1 as D (5 bases). There are 15 residues in the CDR3. CDR1 is LGHNA, CDR2 YSLEER, per germline. The CDR3 coding sequence is TGCGCCAGCAGCCTACAGAGCTCTGGGGCCAACGCCCTGACTTTC. Encoded protein: CASSLQSSGANALTF.

Only one count was recorded for this clonotype. The conserved closing phenylalanine or tryptophan is absent in this CDR3, likely reflecting a read error. The DNA is left out, because the CDR3 cannot be placed on it with certainty; the CDR3 is given as TCRdb lists it. This chain uses TRBV7-9 with TRBJ2-2; TRBD2 is the table's D call and was not checked against the DNA. Germline lookup yields CDR1 SEHNR and CDR2 FQNEAQ (reference sequence). The length of the CDR3 is 17 amino acids, counting both ends. The CDR3 sequence is CASSLVRARANTGELDL.

The V call is TRBV24-1, the J call TRBJ2-5; TRBD1 matches 7 bases. V lost 4 bases, J lost 5 bases, and 6 bases stayed unmatched. CDR1 and CDR2 (germline): KGHDR, SFDVKD. CDR3 length: 14 amino acids. The chain's CDR3 is CATSERTDRETQYF. The CDR3 nucleotides are TGTGCCACCAGTGAGCGCACGGACAGGGAGACCCAGTACTTC.

The chain has TRBV7-9 and TRBJ1-1, with no clear D. CDR1 SEHNR and CDR2 FQNEAQ come from the germline V gene (reference sequence). The CDR3 has 16 amino acids. V lost 3 bases to trimming and J lost 4 bases, with 18 bases between them. The CDR3 DNA sequence: TGTGCCAGCAGCTTGTCCTTGGAGGGATGGAGCACTGAAGCTTTCTTT. Translation gives CASSLSLEGWSTEAFF.

This clonotype came up many times. This chain joins TRBV7-2 and TRBJ1-5, with D unclear. The ends were cut back, 4 bases at V and 6 bases at J, with 13 bases in the middle. Looked up from germline, CDR1 is SGHTA and CDR2 is FQGNSA. There are 14 residues in the CDR3. Here the CDR3 DNA reads TGTGCCAGCAGCTCCGGCCAGGTAGTTCAGCCCCAGCATTTT. Translated, it gives CASSSGQVVQPQHF.

This clonotype was detected many times. The CDR3 nucleotides are TGCAGTGCCCGATGGACCAAGACCACTGAAGCTTTCTTT. Protein product: CSARWTKTTEAFF. V is TRBV20-1 and J is TRBJ1-1; D gene unclear. V lost 6 bases, J lost 4 bases, and 15 bases lay in between. The CDR3 runs 13 residues. Per germline, CDR1 DFQATT and CDR2 SNEGSKA (reference sequence).

This clonotype was seen at least ten times. The chain employs TRBV12-3 or TRBV12-4 and TRBJ1-1, with 8 bases identical to TRBD1. The CDR3 has 14 amino acids. V gave up 6 bases and J gave up 4 bases; unmatched junction bases: 7. CDR3 in amino acids: CASSPTTGATEAFF. CDR3 coding DNA: TGTGCCAGCAGCCCCACGACAGGGGCCACTGAAGCTTTCTTT.

This sequence joins TRBV6-5 and TRBJ2-2; TRBD1 might be the D (6 bases). Germline lookup yields CDR1 MNHEY and CDR2 SVGAGI. Trimming took off 6 bases at V and 10 bases at J, with 21 bases between the two ends. CDR3 length: 15 amino acids. The CDR3 nucleotides are TGTGCCAGCAGGACACTAGAAGGGGGACGGGAGGAGCTGTTTTTT. Protein: CASRTLEGGREELFF.

A remark on this clonotype: A much more abundant neighbour one base away suggests this may be a read error. V usage is TRBV7-9 and J usage is TRBJ2-7; D unresolved. The CDR3 is made up of 14 amino acids. Germline CDR1 is SEHNR and CDR2 is FQNEAQ (reference sequence). Trimming pared 3 bases from V and 2 bases from J, leaving 11 bases between. CDR3 DNA sequence: TGTGCCAGCAGCTTCGCGGAAAGCGCCTACGAGCAGTACTTC. This gives the protein CASSFAESAYEQYF.

On this clonotype: A much larger clone differs from this one at a single base, so this may be a read error. The CDR3 sequence: CASRSCGGKETQYF. The CDR3 nucleotides read TGTGCCAGCAGATCCTGCGGGGGGAAAGAGACCCAGTACTTC. This rearrangement joins TRBV12-3 or TRBV12-4 to TRBJ2-5; 8 bases map to TRBD2. This CDR3 contains 14 residues. Trimming cost V 6 bases and J 3 bases; bases outside gene matches: 6.

There are a few counts of this clonotype. The CDR3 spells CASSLGQGATNTGELFF. The CDR3 DNA is TGCGCCAGCAGTCTGGGACAGGGGGCGACGAACACCGGGGAGCTGTTTTTT. The gene calls are TRBV4-3 and TRBJ2-2; 12 positions agree with TRBD1. V was clipped by 6 bases and J by 0 bases; unmatched bases: 5. The CDR3 is 17 amino acids. Germline CDR1 is LGHNA and CDR2 is YSLEER.

J is TRBJ2-7 and V is TRBV28; D not certain. Germline loops: CDR1 MDHEN, CDR2 SYDVKM. Between the trimmed V and J ends, which lost 7 bases and 3 bases, there was a span of 19 bases. The CDR3 is made up of 15 amino acids. In DNA form, the CDR3 reads TGTGCCAGCAATCTCCGAAACACGGGTTTCTACGAGCAGTACTTC. Protein product: CASNLRNTGFYEQYF.

This clonotype has at least ten counts. A single base separates this from a much larger clone, so it may be a read error. The chain links TRBV11-2 to TRBJ2-7; D unresolved. The germline V gene has CDR1 SGHAT and CDR2 FQNNGV. The CDR3 consists of 12 residues. Trimming shortened V by 0 bases and J by 5 bases, and 5 bases separated the two germline ends. CDR3 sequence reads: CASSLDFDEQYF. For the CDR3, the DNA is TGTGCCAGCAGCTTAGATTTCGACGAGCAGTACTTC.

This clonotype was observed at least ten times. The chain carries TRBV10-3 and TRBJ1-1, with D possibly matching TRBD1 (5 bases). Trimming took 0 bases from V and 6 from J, leaving 14 bases between them. This CDR3 region has 15 residues. The germline V gene has CDR1 ENHRY and CDR2 SYGVKD. The CDR3 is CAISESEGVGAEAFF. In DNA, the CDR3 is TGTGCCATCAGTGAGTCCGAAGGGGTAGGCGCTGAAGCTTTCTTT.

The chain's CDR3 is CASTTSGRAYEQYF. In DNA, the CDR3 is TGCGCCAGCACAACTAGCGGGAGGGCCTACGAGCAGTACTTC. The chain combines TRBV10-2 with TRBJ2-7; 13 bases agree with TRBD2. Germline V CDR1 and CDR2: WSHSY, SAAADI. V lost 7 bases and J lost 2; bases outside the gene matches: 2. This CDR3 region has 14 residues.

This clonotype appeared many times. The CDR3 bases are TGTGCCAGCAGCTTAGCCCCCCCACAAGAGACCCAGTACTTC. Its protein is CASSLAPPQETQYF. The chain carries TRBV7-9 and TRBJ2-5; D call uncertain. This CDR3 has 14 amino acids. Germline CDR1 and CDR2: SEHNR and FQNEAQ (reference sequence). V gave up 0 bases and J gave up 2 bases, with 7 bases separating them.

Ten or more counts support this clonotype. V and J are TRBV10-3 and TRBJ1-1; TRBD1 agrees at 7 bases. The V gene's germline CDR1 is ENHRY and CDR2 SYGVKD. Germline trimming cut 5 bases from V and 4 bases from J; bases unmatched to any gene: 4. The CDR3 extends over 13 amino acids. CDR3 bases: TGTGCCATCAGTTCAGGGGGAGGCACTGAAGCTTTCTTT. Translation gives CAISSGGGTEAFF.

Concerning this clonotype: This sequence may be a read error, since a much larger clone differs from it by one base. The chain links TRBV14 to TRBJ1-1; the D is unclear. The V end lost 3 bases, the J end lost 3 bases, and 5 bases lay between the germline ends. CDR1 is SGHDN, CDR2 FVKESK, per germline. This CDR3 region has 12 residues. The CDR3 DNA reads as TGTGCCAGCAGCCAGGCGGACACTGAAGCTTTCTTT. Translating gives CASSQADTEAFF. Using reference TRBV14 and TRBJ1-1 for the parts outside the CDR3, the full variable domain is EAGVTQFPSHSVIEKGQTVTLRCDPISGHDNLYWYRRVMGKEIKFLLHFVKESKQDESGMPNNRFLAERTGGTYSTLKVQPAELEDSGVYFCASSQADTEAFFGQGTRLTVV.

This clonotype was detected a few times. The chain carries TRBV7-9 and TRBJ1-5; D is perhaps TRBD1 (5 bases). With 4 bases removed from V and 12 bases from J, the gap between germline ends came to 13 bases. This CDR3 comprises 12 residues. The germline CDR1 and CDR2 sequences are SEHNR and FQNEAQ (reference sequence). In DNA form, the CDR3 reads TGTGCCAGCAGCTCTACCGGGGGTCTCCAGCATTTT. The encoded protein is CASSSTGGLQHF.

In its sample, this clonotype was seen a few times. This chain's CDR3 is CSARTGGYGYTF. DNA of the CDR3: TGCAGTGCTAGGACAGGGGGGTATGGCTACACCTTC. The chain uses TRBV20-1 and TRBJ1-2; TRBD1 aligns across 9 bases. The CDR3 is 12 residues long. CDR1 DFQATT and CDR2 SNEGSKA come from the germline V gene (reference sequence). The J segment lost 5 bases and the V segment lost 3 bases, leaving 1 base of the junction unmatched.

This clonotype appeared many times. This chain uses TRBV11-2 with TRBJ2-5; D possibly corresponds to TRBD1 (6 bases). V lost 5 bases, J lost 1 base, and 11 bases lay in between. The germline gives CDR1 SGHAT, CDR2 FQNNGV. The CDR3 has 14 residues. DNA of the CDR3: TGTGCCAGCAGCACACAGGGTATCCAAGAGACCCAGTACTTC. Translation gives CASSTQGIQETQYF.

This clonotype was counted a few times. Being one base from a much bigger clone, this may be a read error. The gene calls are TRBV2 and TRBJ1-4; no firm D call. Trimming stripped 2 bases from V and 0 bases from J, with 7 bases between. This CDR3 contains 15 residues. In germline, CDR1 is SNHLY, CDR2 FYNNEI. The CDR3 DNA reads as TGTGCCAGCAGTGAAATGCCAGCAACTAATGAAAAACTGTTTTTT. Translated: CASSEMPATNEKLFF.

The J gene is TRBJ2-7, the V gene TRBV7-2; D not resolved. V was cut by 6 bases and J by 0 bases, with 18 bases left in between. This CDR3 spans 16 amino acids. Germline CDR1 is SGHTA and CDR2 is FQGNSA. The CDR3 spells CASSSSLTVISYEQYF. The CDR3 region has the DNA TGTGCCAGCAGTTCCTCTTTAACTGTGATCTCCTACGAGCAGTACTTC.

This clonotype was counted a few times. CDR3 region: CASSRSLAGLNTGELFF. CDR3 nucleotide sequence: TGTGCCAGCAGCCGATCTCTAGCGGGATTGAACACCGGGGAGCTGTTTTTT. The gene calls are TRBV7-9 and TRBJ2-2, with TRBD2 matching over 9 bases. The CDR3 is made up of 17 amino acids. V was pared by 5 bases and J by 1 base, with 8 bases of the junction left unmatched. Germline CDR1 and CDR2: SEHNR and FQNEAQ (reference sequence).

This chain joins TRBV6-6 and TRBJ2-7; D is ambiguous. The V end lost 0 bases, the J end lost 0 bases, and 9 bases lay between the germline ends. This CDR3 is 15 amino acids long. In germline, CDR1 is MNHNY, CDR2 SVGAGI (reference sequence). As DNA, the CDR3 is TGTGCCAGCAGTTACTCGGCAGAAAGCTCCTACGAGCAGTACTTC. It is translated as CASSYSAESSYEQYF.

In this sample, this clonotype turned up many times. J is TRBJ2-7 and V is TRBV25-1, with D possibly matching TRBD1 (5 bases). This CDR3 is built from 15 residues. Germline lookup yields CDR1 MGHDK and CDR2 SYGVNS. Trimming left V 3 bases short and J 0 bases short, with 12 bases between. The CDR3 region is CASSETETDSYEQYF. The CDR3 DNA sequence: TGTGCCAGCAGTGAGACAGAGACGGACTCCTACGAGCAGTACTTC.